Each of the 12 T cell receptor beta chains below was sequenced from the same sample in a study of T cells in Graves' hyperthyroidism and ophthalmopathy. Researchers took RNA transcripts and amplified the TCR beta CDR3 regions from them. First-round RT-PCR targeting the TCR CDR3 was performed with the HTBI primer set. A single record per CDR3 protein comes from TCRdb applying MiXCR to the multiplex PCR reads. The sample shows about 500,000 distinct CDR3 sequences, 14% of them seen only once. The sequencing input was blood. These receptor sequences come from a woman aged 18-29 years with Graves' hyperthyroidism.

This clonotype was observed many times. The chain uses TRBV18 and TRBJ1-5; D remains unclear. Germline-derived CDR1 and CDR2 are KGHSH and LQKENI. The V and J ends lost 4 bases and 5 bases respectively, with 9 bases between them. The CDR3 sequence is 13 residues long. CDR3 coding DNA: TGTGCCAGCTCACGAGACACCCATCAGCCCCAGCATTTT. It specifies CASSRDTHQPQHF.

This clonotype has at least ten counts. This CDR3 is CAWLGTSDRPYEQYF. The CDR3 DNA reads as TGTGCCTGGTTAGGCACTTCCGACAGACCCTACGAGCAGTACTTC. The chain couples TRBV30 to TRBJ2-7, with D perhaps matching TRBD1 (5 bases). This CDR3 is built from 15 residues. CDR1 and CDR2 (germline): GTSNPN, SVGIG (reference sequence). V shed 5 bases and J shed 2 bases, with 19 bases lying between them.

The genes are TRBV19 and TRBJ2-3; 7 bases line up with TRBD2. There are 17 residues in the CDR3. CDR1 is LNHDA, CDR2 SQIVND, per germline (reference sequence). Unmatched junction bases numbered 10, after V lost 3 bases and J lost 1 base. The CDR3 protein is CASSMMGLAEGTDTQYF. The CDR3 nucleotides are TGTGCCAGTAGTATGATGGGTCTAGCGGAGGGCACAGATACGCAGTATTTT.

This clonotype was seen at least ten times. The DNA of the CDR3 is TGTGCCAGCAGCTCCGGGCCGACGACTGAAGCTTTCTTT. As protein: CASSSGPTTEAFF. V and J are TRBV27 and TRBJ1-1, with D unclear. The CDR3 totals 13 residues. Between the trimmed V and J ends, which lost 6 bases and 5 bases, there was a span of 13 bases. Germline V CDR1 and CDR2: MNHEY, SMNVEV (reference sequence).

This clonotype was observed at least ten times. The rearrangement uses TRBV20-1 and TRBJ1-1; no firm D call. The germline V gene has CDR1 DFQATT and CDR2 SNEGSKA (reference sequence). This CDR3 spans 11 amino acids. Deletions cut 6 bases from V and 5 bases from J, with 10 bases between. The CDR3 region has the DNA TGCAGTGCCCCATTATGGACTGAAGCTTTCTTT. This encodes CSAPLWTEAFF.

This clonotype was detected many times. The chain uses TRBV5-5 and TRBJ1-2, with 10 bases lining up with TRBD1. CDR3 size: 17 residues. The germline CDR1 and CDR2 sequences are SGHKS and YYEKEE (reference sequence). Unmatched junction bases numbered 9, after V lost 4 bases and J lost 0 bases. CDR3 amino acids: CASSLTGGIRANYGYTF. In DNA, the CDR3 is TGTGCCAGCAGCCTGACAGGGGGCATCAGAGCTAACTATGGCTACACCTTC.

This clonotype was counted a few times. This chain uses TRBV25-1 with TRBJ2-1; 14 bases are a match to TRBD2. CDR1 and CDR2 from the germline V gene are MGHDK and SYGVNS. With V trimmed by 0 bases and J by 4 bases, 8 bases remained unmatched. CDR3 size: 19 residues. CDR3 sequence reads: CASSEYMGLAGVSYNEQFF. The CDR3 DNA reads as TGTGCCAGCAGTGAATATATGGGACTAGCGGGAGTTTCTTACAATGAGCAGTTCTTC.

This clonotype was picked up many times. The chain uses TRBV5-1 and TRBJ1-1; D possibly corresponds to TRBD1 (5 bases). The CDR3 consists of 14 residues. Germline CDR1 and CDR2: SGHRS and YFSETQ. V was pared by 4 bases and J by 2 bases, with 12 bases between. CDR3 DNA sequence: TGCGCCAGCAGCAGAGGGACGTCCAACACTGAAGCTTTCTTT. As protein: CASSRGTSNTEAFF.

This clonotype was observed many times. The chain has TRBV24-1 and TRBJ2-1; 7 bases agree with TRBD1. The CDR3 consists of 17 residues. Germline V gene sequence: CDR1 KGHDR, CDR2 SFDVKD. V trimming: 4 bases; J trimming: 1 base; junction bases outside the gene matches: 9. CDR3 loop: CATSETTGKVSYNEQFF. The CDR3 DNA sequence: TGTGCCACCAGTGAAACGACAGGGAAGGTGTCCTACAATGAGCAGTTCTTC.

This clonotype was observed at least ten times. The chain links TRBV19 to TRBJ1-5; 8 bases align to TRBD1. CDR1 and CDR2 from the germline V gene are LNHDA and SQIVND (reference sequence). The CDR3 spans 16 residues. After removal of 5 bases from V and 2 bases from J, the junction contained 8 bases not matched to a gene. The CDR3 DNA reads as TGTGCCAGTAGTCCCCGGACAGGGAATGGCAATCAGCCCCAGCATTTT. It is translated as CASSPRTGNGNQPQHF.

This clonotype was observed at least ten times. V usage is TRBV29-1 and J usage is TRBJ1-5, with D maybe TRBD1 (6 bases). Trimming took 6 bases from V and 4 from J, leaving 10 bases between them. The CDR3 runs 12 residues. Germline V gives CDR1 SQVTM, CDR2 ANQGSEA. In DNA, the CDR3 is TGCAGCGTAGGAGGGGGAAATCAGCCCCAGCATTTT. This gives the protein CSVGGGNQPQHF.

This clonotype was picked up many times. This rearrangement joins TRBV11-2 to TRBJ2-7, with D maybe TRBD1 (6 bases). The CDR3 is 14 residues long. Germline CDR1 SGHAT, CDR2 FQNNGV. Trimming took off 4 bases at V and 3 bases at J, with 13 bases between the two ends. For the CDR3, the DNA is TGTGCCAGCAGCTCCACGGGACACCTCTACGAGCAGTACGTC. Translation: CASSSTGHLYEQYV.